This TCR beta chain was identified during a study of T-cell memory formation after mild COVID-19. Broader study findings: Pre-infection memory showed some responding clones, and this suggested that cross-reactive memory joined.

Trimming pared 5 bases from V and 4 bases from J, leaving 9 bases between. The CDR3 is 13 residues long. Per germline, CDR1 MGHRA and CDR2 YSYEKL. This clonotype was counted a few times. Its specificity is not known. MiXCR, run by TCRdb on the 5' RACE reads, gives a single entry per CDR3 protein. The sample consists of just under 550,000 distinct CDR3 sequences, 20% of them appearing once. The sequencing sample was made of PBMCs or a T cell subset sorted from them (not recorded which). The source of this sequence is an adult woman who had mild COVID-19 (a few samples of this study predate the infection). Cell type and time point are not known. V usage is TRBV4-1 and J usage is TRBJ2-1; D is unclear. The CDR3 spells CASSVQVYNEQFF. The CDR3 nucleotides are TGCGCCAGCAGCGTCCAGGTTTACAATGAGCAGTTCTTC.